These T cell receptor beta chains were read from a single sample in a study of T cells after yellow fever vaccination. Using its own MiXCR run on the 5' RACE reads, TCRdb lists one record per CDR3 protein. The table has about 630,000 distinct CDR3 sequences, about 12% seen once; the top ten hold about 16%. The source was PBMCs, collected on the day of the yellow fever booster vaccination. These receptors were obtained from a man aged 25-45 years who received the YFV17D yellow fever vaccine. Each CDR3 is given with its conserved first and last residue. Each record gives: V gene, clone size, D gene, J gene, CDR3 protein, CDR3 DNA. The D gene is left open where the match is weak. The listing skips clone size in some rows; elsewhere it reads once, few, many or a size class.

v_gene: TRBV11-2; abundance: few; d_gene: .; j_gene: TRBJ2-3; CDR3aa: CASSLPSLAKDTQYF; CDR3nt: TGTGCCAGCAGCTTACCAAGTCTAGCGAAAGATACGCAGTATTTT
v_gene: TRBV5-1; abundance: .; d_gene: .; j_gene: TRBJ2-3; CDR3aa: CASSLALARSDTQYF; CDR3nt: TGCGCCAGCAGCTTGGCTCTAGCTCGCTCAGATACGCAGTATTTT
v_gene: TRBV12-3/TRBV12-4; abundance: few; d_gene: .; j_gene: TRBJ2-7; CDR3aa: CASSLLSPSYEQYF; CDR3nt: TGTGCCAGCAGTTTACTCTCGCCCTCCTACGAGCAGTACTTC
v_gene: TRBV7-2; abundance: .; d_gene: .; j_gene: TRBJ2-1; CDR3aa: CASSPSPKGGEQFF; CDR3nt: TGTGCCAGCAGCCCTTCTCCTAAGGGGGGTGAGCAGTTCTTC
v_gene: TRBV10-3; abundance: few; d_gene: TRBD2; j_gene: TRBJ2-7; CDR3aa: CAIRDTSASYEQYF; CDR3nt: TGTGCCATCAGGGATACTAGCGCCTCCTACGAGCAGTACTTC
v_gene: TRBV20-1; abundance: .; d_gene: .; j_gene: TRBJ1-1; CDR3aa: CSARVEGRNTEAFF; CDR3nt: TGCAGTGCTAGAGTTGAGGGGAGGAACACTGAAGCTTTCTTT
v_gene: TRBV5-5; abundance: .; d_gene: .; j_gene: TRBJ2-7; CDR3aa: CASSLGDPEQYF; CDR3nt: TGTGCCAGCAGCTTGGGCGACCCCGAGCAGTACTTC
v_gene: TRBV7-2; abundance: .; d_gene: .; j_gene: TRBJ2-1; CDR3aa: CASSLRVGSLGYNEQFF; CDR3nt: TGTGCCAGCAGCTTAAGGGTGGGCTCCCTTGGGTACAATGAGCAGTTCTTC
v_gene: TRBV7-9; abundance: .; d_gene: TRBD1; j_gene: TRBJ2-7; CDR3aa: CASSLGQGAYIYEQYF; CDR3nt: TGTGCCAGCAGCTTAGGACAGGGGGCTTATATCTACGAGCAGTACTTC
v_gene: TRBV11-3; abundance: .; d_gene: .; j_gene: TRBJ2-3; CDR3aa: CASSLFVSDTQYF; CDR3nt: TGTGCCAGCAGCCTGTTCGTCTCCGATACGCAGTATTTT
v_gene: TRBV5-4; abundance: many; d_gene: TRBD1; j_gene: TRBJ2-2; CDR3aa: CASSLDRATGELFF; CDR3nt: TGCGCCAGCAGCTTGGACAGGGCTACCGGGGAGCTGTTTTTT
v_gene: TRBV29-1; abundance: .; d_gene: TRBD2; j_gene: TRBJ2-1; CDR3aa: CSVQGLAGSSYEQFF; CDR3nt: TGCAGCGTCCAAGGACTAGCGGGAAGCTCGTATGAGCAGTTCTTC
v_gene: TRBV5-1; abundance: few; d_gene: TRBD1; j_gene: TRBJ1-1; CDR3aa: CASSGTGMNTEAFF; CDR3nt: TGCGCCAGCAGCGGGACAGGGATGAACACTGAAGCTTTCTTT
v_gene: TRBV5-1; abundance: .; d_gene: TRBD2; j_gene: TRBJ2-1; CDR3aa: CASSLWGLAGENEQFF; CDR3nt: TGCGCCAGCAGCTTATGGGGACTAGCGGGAGAGAATGAGCAGTTCTTC
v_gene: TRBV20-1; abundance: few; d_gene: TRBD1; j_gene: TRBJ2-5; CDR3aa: CSARKTGGGQTQYF; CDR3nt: TGCAGTGCTAGAAAAACAGGGGGCGGGCAGACCCAGTACTTC
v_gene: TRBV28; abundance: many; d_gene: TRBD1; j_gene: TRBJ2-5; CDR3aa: CASSRGQEETQYF; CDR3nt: TGTGCCAGCAGTCGCGGACAGGAAGAGACCCAGTACTTC
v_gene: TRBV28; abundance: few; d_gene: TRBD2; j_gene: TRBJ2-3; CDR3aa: CASRPLAGGIDTQYF; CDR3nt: TGTGCCAGCAGACCACTAGCGGGAGGTATAGATACGCAGTATTTT
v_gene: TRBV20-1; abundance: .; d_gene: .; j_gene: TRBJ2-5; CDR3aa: CSGGAGAQETQYF; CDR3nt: TGCAGTGGGGGGGCGGGGGCTCAAGAGACCCAGTACTTC
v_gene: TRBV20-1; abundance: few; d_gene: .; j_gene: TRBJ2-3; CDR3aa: CSASGGLAEPSTDTQYF; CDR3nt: TGCAGTGCTAGTGGGGGGCTAGCGGAACCTAGCACAGATACGCAGTATTTT
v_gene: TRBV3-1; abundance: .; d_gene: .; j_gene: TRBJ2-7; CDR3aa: CASRRKQWGRKADEQYF; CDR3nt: TGTGCCAGCAGGAGGAAACAGTGGGGGAGAAAAGCAGACGAGCAGTACTTC
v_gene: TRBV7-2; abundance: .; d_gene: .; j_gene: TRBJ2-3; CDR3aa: CASARERSTDTQYF; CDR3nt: TGTGCCAGCGCGAGGGAACGAAGCACAGATACGCAGTATTTT
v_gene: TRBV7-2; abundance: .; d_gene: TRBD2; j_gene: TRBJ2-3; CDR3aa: CASSRSGRAGTDTQYF; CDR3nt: TGTGCCAGCAGCCGTAGCGGGAGGGCAGGCACAGATACGCAGTATTTT
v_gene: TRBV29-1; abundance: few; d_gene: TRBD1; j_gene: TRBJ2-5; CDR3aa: CSVEDRDVVETQYF; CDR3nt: TGCAGCGTCGAAGACAGGGATGTAGTGGAGACCCAGTACTTC
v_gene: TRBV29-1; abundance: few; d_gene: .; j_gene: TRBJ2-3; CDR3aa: CSVVLGPLTDTQYF; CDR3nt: TGCAGCGTTGTATTAGGCCCCTTGACAGATACGCAGTATTTT
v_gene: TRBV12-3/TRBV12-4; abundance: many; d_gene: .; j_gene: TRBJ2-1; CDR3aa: CASSSGWAQFF; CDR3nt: TGTGCCAGCAGTTCCGGATGGGCCCAGTTCTTC
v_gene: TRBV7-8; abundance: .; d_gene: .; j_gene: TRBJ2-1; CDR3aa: CASSSSGSWVNNEQFF; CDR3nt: TGTGCCAGCAGCTCGAGCGGGTCGTGGGTGAACAATGAGCAGTTCTTC
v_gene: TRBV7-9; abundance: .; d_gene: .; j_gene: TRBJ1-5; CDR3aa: CASSRAGEVRPQHF; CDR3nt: TGTGCCAGCAGCCGGGCAGGGGAGGTTCGGCCCCAGCATTTT
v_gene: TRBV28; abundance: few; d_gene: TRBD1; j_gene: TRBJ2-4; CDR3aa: CASSLGQVVGIQYF; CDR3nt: TGTGCCAGCAGTTTGGGACAGGTCGTTGGCATTCAGTACTTC
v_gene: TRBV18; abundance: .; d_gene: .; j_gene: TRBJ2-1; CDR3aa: CASSEGRHEQFF; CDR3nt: TGTGCCAGCTCAGAAGGCCGGCATGAGCAGTTCTTC